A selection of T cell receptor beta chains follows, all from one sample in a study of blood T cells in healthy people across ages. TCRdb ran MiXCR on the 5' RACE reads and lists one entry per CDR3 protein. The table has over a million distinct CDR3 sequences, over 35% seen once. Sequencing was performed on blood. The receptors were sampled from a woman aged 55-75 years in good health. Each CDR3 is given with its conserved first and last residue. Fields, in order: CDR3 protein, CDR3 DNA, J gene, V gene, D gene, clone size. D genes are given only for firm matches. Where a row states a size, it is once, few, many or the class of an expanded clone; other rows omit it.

CDR3aa: CASSELGTASSYNEQFF; CDR3nt: TGCGCCAGCAGTGAGTTGGGGACAGCCAGCTCCTACAATGAGCAGTTCTTC; j_gene: TRBJ2-1; v_gene: TRBV10-1; d_gene: TRBD1; abundance: few
CDR3aa: CASSLRGPAYEQYF; CDR3nt: TGCGCCAGCAGCTTAAGGGGGCCAGCCTACGAGCAGTACTTC; j_gene: TRBJ2-7; v_gene: TRBV5-1; d_gene: TRBD1; abundance: many
CDR3aa: CSVQAKNIQYF; CDR3nt: TGCAGCGTTCAAGCCAAAAACATTCAGTACTTC; j_gene: TRBJ2-4; v_gene: TRBV29-1; d_gene: -; abundance: -
CDR3aa: CASSLGVGGAYGYTF; CDR3nt: TGTGCCAGCAGCTTGGGGGTCGGAGGGGCCTATGGCTACACCTTC; j_gene: TRBJ1-2; v_gene: TRBV5-6; d_gene: -; abundance: -
CDR3aa: CASSQVGRGYTF; CDR3nt: TGTGCCAGCAGCCAAGTGGGACGGGGCTACACCTTC; j_gene: TRBJ1-2; v_gene: TRBV5-6; d_gene: -; abundance: once
CDR3aa: CASSPGAYNEQYF; CDR3nt: TGTGCCAGCTCCCCGGGGGCCTACAATGAGCAGTACTTC; j_gene: TRBJ2-5; v_gene: TRBV27; d_gene: -; abundance: few
CDR3aa: CASSSTGTSIYGYTF; CDR3nt: TGTGCCAGCAGTTCAACAGGGACGTCTATCTATGGCTACACCTTC; j_gene: TRBJ1-2; v_gene: TRBV28; d_gene: -; abundance: many
CDR3aa: CSVGNPGEAFF; CDR3nt: TGCAGCGTTGGAAATCCAGGAGAAGCTTTCTTT; j_gene: TRBJ1-1; v_gene: TRBV29-1; d_gene: -; abundance: few
CDR3aa: CASRDTGTSVYEQYF; CDR3nt: TGCGCCAGCAGGGACACCGGGACTAGCGTGTACGAGCAGTACTTC; j_gene: TRBJ2-7; v_gene: TRBV5-1; d_gene: TRBD2; abundance: many
CDR3aa: CASRRNTGELFF; CDR3nt: TGCGCCAGCAGACGGAACACCGGGGAGCTGTTTTTT; j_gene: TRBJ2-2; v_gene: TRBV5-1; d_gene: -; abundance: few
CDR3aa: CASQAGGSSYNEQFF; CDR3nt: TGTGCCAGCCAAGCGGGAGGGAGCTCCTACAATGAGCAGTTCTTC; j_gene: TRBJ2-1; v_gene: TRBV19; d_gene: TRBD2; abundance: -
CDR3aa: CASSVVQREGNEQYF; CDR3nt: TGTGCCAGCAGCGTAGTCCAGCGGGAGGGAAATGAGCAGTACTTC; j_gene: TRBJ2-7; v_gene: TRBV9; d_gene: TRBD2; abundance: once
CDR3aa: CAGSLGLAGLHEQYF; CDR3nt: TGTGCCGGCAGCTTAGGGCTAGCGGGACTCCACGAGCAGTACTTC; j_gene: TRBJ2-7; v_gene: TRBV7-8; d_gene: TRBD2; abundance: -
CDR3aa: CASRLYHNQETQYF; CDR3nt: TGTGCCAGCAGGTTATATCACAACCAAGAGACCCAGTACTTC; j_gene: TRBJ2-5; v_gene: TRBV27; d_gene: -; abundance: -
CDR3aa: CAISRDRTYNEQFF; CDR3nt: TGTGCCATCTCCCGGGACAGGACCTACAATGAGCAGTTCTTC; j_gene: TRBJ2-1; v_gene: TRBV10-3; d_gene: TRBD1; abundance: few
CDR3aa: CASSEALWEQYF; CDR3nt: TGTGCCAGCAGTGAAGCGCTTTGGGAGCAGTACTTC; j_gene: TRBJ2-7; v_gene: TRBV2; d_gene: -; abundance: few
CDR3aa: CSAASGASYEQYF; CDR3nt: TGCAGTGCCGCTAGCGGGGCCTCCTACGAGCAGTACTTC; j_gene: TRBJ2-7; v_gene: TRBV20-1; d_gene: TRBD2; abundance: -
CDR3aa: CASSHDQMPSYEQYF; CDR3nt: TGTGCCAGCAGCCATGACCAAATGCCCTCCTACGAGCAGTACTTC; j_gene: TRBJ2-7; v_gene: TRBV5-6; d_gene: -; abundance: few
CDR3aa: CASSPWGDRSDEKLFF; CDR3nt: TGCGCCAGCAGCCCCTGGGGGGACAGGTCAGATGAAAAACTGTTTTTT; j_gene: TRBJ1-4; v_gene: TRBV4-1; d_gene: TRBD1; abundance: -
CDR3aa: CASSYSGHTQYF; CDR3nt: TGTGCCAGCAGTTACTCGGGGCATACGCAGTATTTT; j_gene: TRBJ2-3; v_gene: TRBV6-5; d_gene: -; abundance: -
CDR3aa: CASSPGKNTGTRSTDTQYF; CDR3nt: TGTGCCAGCAGCCCTGGTAAGAACACCGGGACTAGAAGCACAGATACGCAGTATTTT; j_gene: TRBJ2-3; v_gene: TRBV14; d_gene: TRBD2; abundance: -
CDR3aa: CSVEGTGANVLTF; CDR3nt: TGCAGCGTTGAAGGGACTGGGGCCAACGTCCTGACTTTC; j_gene: TRBJ2-6; v_gene: TRBV29-1; d_gene: -; abundance: -
CDR3aa: CASSVPMGEQYF; CDR3nt: TGTGCCAGCAGCGTCCCGATGGGCGAGCAGTACTTC; j_gene: TRBJ2-7; v_gene: TRBV9; d_gene: -; abundance: few
CDR3aa: CASSVLAEETQYF; CDR3nt: TGTGCCAGCAGCGTACTAGCTGAAGAGACCCAGTACTTC; j_gene: TRBJ2-5; v_gene: TRBV7-9; d_gene: -; abundance: few
CDR3aa: CASSLSRGYEQFF; CDR3nt: TGTGCCAGCAGCTTATCGAGGGGCTATGAGCAGTTCTTC; j_gene: TRBJ2-1; v_gene: TRBV7-6; d_gene: -; abundance: -
CDR3aa: CASSLGTGGFYGYTF; CDR3nt: TGTGCCAGCAGCTTAGGGACAGGGGGCTTCTATGGCTACACCTTC; j_gene: TRBJ1-2; v_gene: TRBV7-8; d_gene: TRBD1; abundance: few
CDR3aa: CATATVRDSTVGSQYF; CDR3nt: TGTGCCACCGCGACCGTCAGGGATTCGACGGTGGGCTCCCAGTACTTC; j_gene: TRBJ2-5; v_gene: TRBV24-1; d_gene: -; abundance: -
CDR3aa: CASSKSEGYNEQFF; CDR3nt: TGTGCCAGCAGCAAATCGGAGGGGTACAATGAGCAGTTCTTC; j_gene: TRBJ2-1; v_gene: TRBV21-1; d_gene: -; abundance: -
CDR3aa: CASNQRERGETQFF; CDR3nt: TGTGCCAGCAATCAACGGGAGCGGGGAGAGACCCAGTTCTTC; j_gene: TRBJ2-1; v_gene: TRBV12-3/TRBV12-4; d_gene: TRBD2; abundance: -
CDR3aa: CASSLVGQGPTYEQYF; CDR3nt: TGTGCCAGCAGCTTAGTCGGACAGGGGCCCACCTACGAGCAGTACTTC; j_gene: TRBJ2-7; v_gene: TRBV7-9; d_gene: TRBD1; abundance: few
CDR3aa: CASSFSTENIQYF; CDR3nt: TGTGCCAGCAGTTTCAGCACAGAAAACATTCAGTACTTC; j_gene: TRBJ2-4; v_gene: TRBV6-2/TRBV6-3; d_gene: -; abundance: few
CDR3aa: CASSQGLAGASRNEQFF; CDR3nt: TGTGCCAGCAGCCAGGGACTAGCGGGAGCTTCTAGAAATGAGCAGTTCTTC; j_gene: TRBJ2-1; v_gene: TRBV3-1; d_gene: TRBD2; abundance: -
CDR3aa: CASSLGAGGQPQHF; CDR3nt: TGTGCCAGCAGCTTAGGGGCTGGGGGTCAGCCCCAGCATTTT; j_gene: TRBJ1-5; v_gene: TRBV7-2; d_gene: -; abundance: many
CDR3aa: CASGRTRVQGVDTEAFF; CDR3nt: TGTGCCAGCGGACGTACTAGAGTACAGGGTGTGGACACTGAAGCTTTCTTT; j_gene: TRBJ1-1; v_gene: TRBV6-1; d_gene: -; abundance: -
CDR3aa: CASSLRGREQFF; CDR3nt: TGTGCCAGCAGCTTAAGGGGGCGTGAGCAGTTCTTC; j_gene: TRBJ2-1; v_gene: TRBV7-8; d_gene: TRBD1; abundance: few
CDR3aa: CSAHSGANVLTF; CDR3nt: TGCAGCGCCCACTCTGGGGCCAACGTCCTGACTTTC; j_gene: TRBJ2-6; v_gene: TRBV29-1; d_gene: -; abundance: -
CDR3aa: CASSRGNERFF; CDR3nt: TGTGCCAGCAGTCGTGGGAATGAGCGGTTCTTC; j_gene: TRBJ2-1; v_gene: TRBV27; d_gene: -; abundance: -
CDR3aa: CAIGQGNGYTF; CDR3nt: TGTGCCATCGGACAGGGTAATGGCTACACCTTC; j_gene: TRBJ1-2; v_gene: TRBV10-3; d_gene: TRBD1; abundance: few
CDR3aa: CASSEIYEQYF; CDR3nt: TGTGCCAGCAGTGAGATCTACGAGCAGTACTTC; j_gene: TRBJ2-7; v_gene: TRBV2; d_gene: -; abundance: many
CDR3aa: CASSYSRTRSFTDTQYF; CDR3nt: TGTGCCAGCAGTTACTCGAGGACTAGAAGTTTTACAGATACGCAGTATTTT; j_gene: TRBJ2-3; v_gene: TRBV6-7; d_gene: TRBD2; abundance: -
CDR3aa: CSAKEPGRSETQYF; CDR3nt: TGCAGTGCCAAAGAACCAGGGAGGTCAGAGACCCAGTACTTC; j_gene: TRBJ2-5; v_gene: TRBV20-1; d_gene: -; abundance: -
CDR3aa: CAWSETSGRMSYNEQFF; CDR3nt: TGTGCCTGGAGTGAAACTAGCGGGAGAATGTCCTACAATGAGCAGTTCTTC; j_gene: TRBJ2-1; v_gene: TRBV30; d_gene: TRBD2; abundance: -
CDR3aa: CASSLTSEKTQYF; CDR3nt: TGTGCCAGCAGTTTAACCTCGGAGAAGACGCAGTATTTT; j_gene: TRBJ2-3; v_gene: TRBV27; d_gene: -; abundance: few
CDR3aa: CARRGQGSKTQYF; CDR3nt: TGTGCCCGCAGAGGACAGGGTTCTAAGACCCAGTACTTC; j_gene: TRBJ2-5; v_gene: TRBV11-2; d_gene: TRBD1; abundance: -
CDR3aa: CSARGLAGVWETQYF; CDR3nt: TGCAGTGCTAGAGGACTAGCGGGAGTCTGGGAGACCCAGTACTTC; j_gene: TRBJ2-5; v_gene: TRBV20-1; d_gene: TRBD2; abundance: few
CDR3aa: CASSFDSTSGANVLTF; CDR3nt: TGTGCCAGCAGCTTCGACAGCACCTCTGGGGCCAACGTCCTGACTTTC; j_gene: TRBJ2-6; v_gene: TRBV5-5; d_gene: -; abundance: -
CDR3aa: CASSPGTEGEKLFF; CDR3nt: TGTGCCAGCAGCCCCGGGACCGAGGGTGAAAAACTGTTTTTT; j_gene: TRBJ1-4; v_gene: TRBV7-6; d_gene: -; abundance: -
CDR3aa: CASSDAGGYTF; CDR3nt: TGTGCCAGCAGTGATGCAGGTGGCTACACCTTC; j_gene: TRBJ1-2; v_gene: TRBV2; d_gene: -; abundance: many